The 22 T cell receptor beta chains below were found in one sample sequenced in a study of blood T cell repertoires in COVID-19. Only in-frame clones appear in the TCRdb table, and some are missing; sequencing was by immunoSEQ multiplex PCR. The table includes 200,000 to 300,000 clones, 88% detected once. The sequencing sample was made of peripheral blood. The origin of the receptors is a woman between 25 and 40 years old with COVID-19, enrolled during active disease.

J is TRBJ2-6 and V is TRBV5-1; TRBD2 aligns across 11 bases. With 3 bases clipped from V and 0 bases from J, the junction kept 2 bases outside the gene matches. Germline CDR1 SGHRS, CDR2 YFSETQ. CDR3 length: 17 residues. The CDR3 reads CASSSLAGGSGANVLTF. The CDR3 nucleotides read TGCGCCAGCAGCTCCCTAGCGGGGGGCTCTGGGGCCAACGTCCTGACTTTC.

This clone was observed a handful of times. The rearrangement joins TRBV7-9 to TRBJ2-7; 9 bases are a match to TRBD1. Germline V gene data show CDR1 as SEHNR and CDR2 as FQNEAQ (reference sequence). J lost 1 base, V lost 5 bases, and 9 bases had no gene match. The CDR3 is 16 residues long. Here the CDR3 DNA reads TGTGCCAGCAGCCCCGCTGGACAGGGGTGGTCCTACGAGCAGTACTTC. Protein sequence: CASSPAGQGWSYEQYF.

This clone was detected once. The chain carries TRBV5-6 and TRBJ2-1; TRBD2 matches 15 bases. Germline CDR1 SGHDT, CDR2 YYEEEE. The V gene end was trimmed by 4 bases and the J gene end by 10 bases; junction bases not matched to a gene: 18. The CDR3 is 19 amino acids. In DNA, the CDR3 is TGTGCCAGCAGCCCACCCCCTTCCGGGACTAGCGGGGGGCCGGGCGAGCAGTTCTTC. It encodes CASSPPPSGTSGGPGEQFF.

This clone was picked up a small number of times. The chain joins TRBV6-2 or TRBV6-3 to TRBJ1-1, with D hard to call. Trimming took off 5 bases at V and 3 bases at J, with 19 bases between the two ends. The CDR3 extends over 16 amino acids. Germline assignment: CDR1 MNHEY and CDR2 SVGEGT. CDR3 amino acids: CASSRPTRGSDTEAFF. The CDR3 DNA reads as TGTGCCAGCAGTCGCCCGACGAGAGGCTCCGACACTGAAGCTTTCTTT.

The V call is TRBV6-5, the J call TRBJ1-2, with D uncertain. V lost 6 bases and J 2 bases, leaving 10 bases between the germline ends. Looked up from germline, CDR1 is MNHEY and CDR2 is SVGAGI. The CDR3 contains 13 residues. CDR3 nucleotide sequence: TGTGCCAGCAGACCTACGGGGAACTATGGCTACACCTTC. It encodes CASRPTGNYGYTF.

The rearrangement joins TRBV12-1 to TRBJ1-3; the table's TRBD1 call for D was not verified on the DNA. TRBV12-1 is labeled a pseudogene. The CDR3 loop spans 16 amino acids. The CDR3 here is CAGREGVGNSGNTIYF. The CDR3 bases are TGTGCCGGAAGAGAGGGGGTGGGGAACTCTGGAAACACCATATATTTT.

The genes are TRBV7-2 and TRBJ2-4, with TRBD2 matching 7 bases. The CDR3 loop spans 15 amino acids. Germline CDR1 reads SGHTA; CDR2 reads FQGNSA. V lost 5 bases and J lost 10; bases outside the gene matches: 14. CDR3 amino acids: CASSPQGLGRGIQYF. In DNA, the CDR3 is TGTGCCAGCAGCCCGCAGGGACTCGGGCGGGGGATTCAGTACTTC.

The chain uses TRBV4-3 and TRBJ2-3, with a weak D call TRBD2 (6 bases). The germline V gene has CDR1 LGHNA and CDR2 YSLEER. CDR3 length: 15 residues. The V end lost 1 base, the J end lost 4 bases, and 12 bases lay between the germline ends. DNA for the CDR3: TGCGCCAGCAGCCAAGCTTTAGCGGAAGCAGATACGCAGTATTTT. It is translated as CASSQALAEADTQYF.

The rearrangement joins TRBV7-2 to TRBJ2-5; TRBD1 aligns across 7 bases. The germline CDR1 and CDR2 sequences are SGHTA and FQGNSA. Trimming cost V 0 bases and J 3 bases; bases outside gene matches: 1. CDR3 length: 14 residues. CDR3 DNA sequence: TGTGCCAGCAGCTTAGCTGGGACAGAAGAGACCCAGTACTTC. This sequence encodes CASSLAGTEETQYF.

This CDR3 is CASSFGGYYGYTF. CDR3 nucleotide sequence: TGTGCCAGCAGTTTCGGCGGATACTATGGCTACACCTTC. J is TRBJ1-2 and V is TRBV27, with no clear D. V dropped 3 bases and J dropped 3 bases, with 8 bases sitting between them. The CDR3 runs 13 residues. CDR1 and CDR2 (germline): MNHEY, SMNVEV (reference sequence).

J is TRBJ2-2 and V is TRBV9; perhaps TRBD1 as D (5 bases). Trimming cost V 4 bases and J 2 bases, with 12 bases left between them. CDR1 SGDLS and CDR2 YYNGEE come from the germline V gene. The CDR3 has 15 residues. CDR3 sequence: CASSPLTDNTGELFF. CDR3 DNA sequence: TGTGCCAGCAGCCCTCTGACAGATAACACCGGGGAGCTGTTTTTT.

This chain joins TRBV6-2 or TRBV6-3 and TRBJ2-7; TRBD1 matches at 8 bases. The germline V gene has CDR1 MNHEY and CDR2 SVGEGT. The CDR3 spans 15 residues. V lost 4 bases, J lost 2 bases, and 7 bases stayed unmatched. As DNA, the CDR3 is TGTGCCAGCAGTTCCCTGGACAGGGAGACCTACGAGCAGTACGTC. Its protein product is CASSSLDRETYEQYV.

DNA for the CDR3: TGCGCCAGCAGCCAAGGACTAGCAACTAATGAAAAACTGTTTTTT. Its protein is CASSQGLATNEKLFF. The chain carries TRBV4-3 and TRBJ1-4; D is uncertain. Looked up from germline, CDR1 is LGHNA and CDR2 is YSLEER. The CDR3 totals 15 residues. Between the trimmed V and J ends, which lost 1 base and 0 bases, there was a span of 6 bases.

This clone appeared a few times. The chain links TRBV28 to TRBJ2-7; the D is unclear. CDR3 length: 11 amino acids. Germline V gene data show CDR1 as MDHEN and CDR2 as SYDVKM. Between the trimmed V and J ends, which lost 3 bases and 3 bases, there was a span of 3 bases. Here the CDR3 reads CASSFNYEQYF. CDR3 nucleotides: TGTGCCAGCAGTTTCAACTACGAGCAGTACTTC.

The rearrangement joins TRBV7-8 to TRBJ2-2; 14 bases are shared with TRBD2. The CDR3 consists of 15 residues. Trimming at V came to 4 bases and at J to 5 bases, leaving 0 bases not matched to a gene. Looked up from germline, CDR1 is SGHVS and CDR2 is FQNEAQ. CDR3 DNA sequence: TGTGCCAGCAGCTGGACTAGCGGGAGGACCGGGGAGCTGTTTTTT. This encodes CASSWTSGRTGELFF.

CDR3 coding DNA: TGTGCCAGTAGCGGACTTGCCTTTGATACGCAGTATTTT. Encoded protein: CASSGLAFDTQYF. The gene calls are TRBV19 and TRBJ2-3; perhaps TRBD2 as D (5 bases). V lost 6 bases and J 6 bases, leaving 13 bases between the germline ends. CDR1 is LNHDA and CDR2 is SQIVND in the germline V gene (reference sequence). This CDR3 is built from 13 residues.

The chain uses TRBV6-2 or TRBV6-3 and TRBJ2-7; 11 nucleotides agree with TRBD1. In germline, CDR1 is MNHEY, CDR2 SVGEGT. The CDR3 covers 14 residues. Germline trimming cut 6 bases from V and 2 bases from J; bases unmatched to any gene: 3. The CDR3 sequence is CASSGQGATYEQYF. CDR3 sequence (DNA): TGTGCCAGCAGCGGACAGGGGGCGACCTACGAGCAGTACTTC.

The chain uses TRBV18 and TRBJ2-3; 7 bases match TRBD2. Germline V gives CDR1 KGHSH, CDR2 LQKENI. J gave up 5 bases and V 3 bases, and 2 bases lay outside the gene matches. This CDR3 is 13 amino acids long. CDR3 in amino acids: CASSPTGGDTQYF. DNA of the CDR3: TGTGCCAGCTCACCGACGGGGGGAGATACGCAGTATTTT.

CDR3 loop: CASSVDRVNYNEQFF. The DNA for the CDR3 is TGTGCCAGCAGCGTAGACAGGGTAAACTACAATGAGCAGTTCTTC. The chain combines TRBV9 with TRBJ2-1; weak D call: TRBD1 (6 bases). There are 15 residues in the CDR3. V lost 0 bases and J lost 3, with 10 bases in between. Germline loops: CDR1 SGDLS, CDR2 YYNGEE.

This clone was seen only a few times. The chain combines TRBV10-1 with TRBJ1-2; 7 bases agree with TRBD1. Losses at the gene ends were 3 bases for V and 8 bases for J; bases not matched to a gene: 9. Germline CDR1 WNHNN, CDR2 SYGVQD (reference sequence). This CDR3 has 14 residues. Here the CDR3 DNA reads TGCGCCAGCAGTGATGGCAGGGGGGCGAGAGGCTACACCTTC. This sequence encodes CASSDGRGARGYTF.

The genes are TRBV2 and TRBJ1-2, with TRBD1 matching over 9 bases. V gave up 6 bases and J gave up 4 bases; unmatched junction bases: 3. In germline, CDR1 is SNHLY, CDR2 FYNNEI. The CDR3 totals 13 residues. The DNA of the CDR3 is TGTGCCAGCAGGGGGACAGGGCTCTATGGCTACACCTTC. It codes for CASRGTGLYGYTF.

As to this clone: The sample has other DNA sequences that encode this CDR3 too. The CDR3 sequence is CASSVSGSTDTQYF. The CDR3 bases are TGTGCCAGCAGCGTATCAGGGTCCACAGATACGCAGTATTTT. The V and J genes are TRBV9 and TRBJ2-3, with D perhaps TRBD1 (5 bases). Deletions cut 1 base from V and 2 bases from J, with 8 bases between. Germline V gene lookup returns CDR1 SGDLS and CDR2 YYNGEE. The CDR3 totals 14 residues.